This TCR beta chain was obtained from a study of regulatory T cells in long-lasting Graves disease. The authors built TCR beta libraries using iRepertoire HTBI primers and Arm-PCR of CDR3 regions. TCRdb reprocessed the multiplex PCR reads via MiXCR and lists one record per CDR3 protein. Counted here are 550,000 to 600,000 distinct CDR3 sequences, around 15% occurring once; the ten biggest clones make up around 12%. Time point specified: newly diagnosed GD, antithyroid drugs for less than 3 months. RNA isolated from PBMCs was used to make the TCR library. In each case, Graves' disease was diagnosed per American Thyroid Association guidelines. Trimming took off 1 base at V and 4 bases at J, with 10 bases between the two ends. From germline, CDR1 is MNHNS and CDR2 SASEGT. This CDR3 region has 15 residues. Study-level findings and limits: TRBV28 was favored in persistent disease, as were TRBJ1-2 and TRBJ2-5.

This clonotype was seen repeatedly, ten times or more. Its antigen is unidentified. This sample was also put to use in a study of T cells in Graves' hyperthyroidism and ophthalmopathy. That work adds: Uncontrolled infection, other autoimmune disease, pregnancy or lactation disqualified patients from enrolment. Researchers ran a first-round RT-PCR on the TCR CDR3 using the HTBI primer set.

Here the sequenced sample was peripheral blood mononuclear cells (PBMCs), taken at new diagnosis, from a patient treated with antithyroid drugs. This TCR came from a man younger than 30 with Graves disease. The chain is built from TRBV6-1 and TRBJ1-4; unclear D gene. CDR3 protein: CASSEDDGYNEKLFF. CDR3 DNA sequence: TGTGCCAGCAGTGAAGATGACGGCTATAATGAAAAACTGTTTTTT.